The source of this T cell receptor beta chain is a study of identical twins. The study, taken as a whole, reports: Fewer insertions were carried by abundant cord blood beta clonotypes, but none was seen in memory repertoires. Among out-of-frame alpha sequences shared by twins, low generation probability occurred in excess.

This clonotype occurred many times. Its antigen remains unknown. Trimming removed 6 bases from V and 0 bases from J; junction bases left unmatched: 9. The CDR3 is made up of 16 amino acids. From germline, CDR1 is DFQATT and CDR2 SNEGSKA (reference sequence). TCRdb passed the 5' RACE reads through MiXCR, listing each CDR3 protein once. The sample gives 350,000 to 450,000 distinct CDR3 sequences, under 20% of which show up once; about 12% is in the top ten. V gene TRBV20-1 combines with J gene TRBJ2-1; 9 nucleotides line up with TRBD2. The sequence derives from a man aged 45-65 years in good health. Material: naive T cells sorted from blood. The CDR3: CSASIIAGASYNEQFF. Written as DNA, the CDR3 is TGCAGTGCCAGCATAATAGCGGGGGCCTCCTACAATGAGCAGTTCTTC.